These 11 T cell receptor beta chains came from one sample sequenced in a study of regulatory T cells in long-lasting Graves disease. Time point given: persistent/refractory GD, antithyroid drugs over 5 years with positive TRAb. RNA isolated from PBMCs was used to make the TCR library. Arm-PCR with iRepertoire HTBI primers amplified the CDR3 regions for these TCR beta libraries. MiXCR was run by TCRdb on the multiplex PCR reads, yielding one entry per CDR3 protein. The sample includes roughly 450,000 distinct CDR3 sequences, 23% of them seen just once. The sequencing here drew on peripheral blood mononuclear cells (PBMCs), taken when the disease was refractory, from a patient treated with antithyroid drugs. These receptors all stem from a female donor with Graves disease.

The V and J genes are TRBV19 and TRBJ1-3, with 7 positions matching TRBD1. V trimming: 7 bases; J trimming: 10 bases; junction bases outside the gene matches: 13. The CDR3 consists of 14 residues. The germline CDR1 and CDR2 sequences are LNHDA and SQIVND (reference sequence). For the CDR3, the DNA is TGTGCCAGTAATCCGGACAGGCTCGGGTCAACCATATATTTT. Amino acid sequence: CASNPDRLGSTIYF.

The rearrangement joins TRBV20-1 to TRBJ2-7; the match to TRBD2 covers 10 bases. CDR3 size: 15 residues. J lost 4 bases, V lost 2 bases, and 8 bases had no gene match. Per the germline V gene, CDR1 is DFQATT and CDR2 is SNEGSKA (reference sequence). In nucleotides, the CDR3 is TGCAGTGCTAGACGAATAGCGGGAGGCGGTTACGAGCAGTACTTC. Protein sequence: CSARRIAGGGYEQYF.

This clonotype was recorded at least ten times. The V and J genes are TRBV18 and TRBJ1-2; D unclear. Germline CDR1 and CDR2: KGHSH and LQKENI. Trimming left V 2 bases short and J 4 bases short, with 14 bases between. CDR3 size: 15 residues. This CDR3 is CASSPRVEKGYGYTF. In DNA, the CDR3 is TGTGCCAGCTCACCAAGAGTCGAAAAGGGCTATGGCTACACCTTC.

This clonotype occurred a few times. This rearrangement joins TRBV5-1 to TRBJ2-1; no reliable D call. V dropped 0 bases and J dropped 5 bases, with 9 bases sitting between them. Germline V gives CDR1 SGHRS, CDR2 YFSETQ. The CDR3 is made up of 14 amino acids. The CDR3 sequence is CASSLVFGDNEQFF. DNA of the CDR3: TGCGCCAGCAGCTTGGTTTTTGGGGACAATGAGCAGTTCTTC.

This clonotype was picked up a small number of times. V is TRBV30 and J is TRBJ1-1; D call uncertain. Germline-derived CDR1 and CDR2 are GTSNPN and SVGIG (reference sequence). CDR3 size: 15 residues. V was cut by 1 base and J by 0 bases, with 12 bases left in between. DNA of the CDR3: TGTGCCTGGAGTGCGGCCCGTACCATGAACACTGAAGCTTTCTTT. This codes for CAWSAARTMNTEAFF.

This clonotype was detected only a few times. The rearrangement joins TRBV2 to TRBJ2-1; no definite D call. Germline V gene data show CDR1 as SNHLY and CDR2 as FYNNEI. The CDR3 has 10 amino acids. The germline V and J ends were trimmed by 3 bases and 8 bases, with 2 bases remaining between them. The CDR3 bases are TGTGCCAGCAGTGAGTATGAGCAGTTCTTC. It translates to CASSEYEQFF. The full variable domain, completed using reference TRBV2 and TRBJ2-1, is EPEVTQTPSHQVTQMGQEVILRCVPISNHLYFYWYRQILGQKVEFLVSFYNNEISEKSEIFDDQFSVERPDGSNFTLKIRSTKLEDSAMYFCASSEYEQFFGPGTRLTVL.

This clonotype was seen a handful of times. The V and J genes are TRBV6-4 and TRBJ2-6; no clear D gene. Between the trimmed V and J ends, which lost 7 bases and 0 bases, there was a span of 10 bases. Germline lookup yields CDR1 MRHNA and CDR2 SNTAGT. CDR3 length equals 15 residues. Here the CDR3 DNA reads TGTGCCAGCACCAGTAGGATCTCTGGGGCCAACGTCCTGACTTTC. Translation: CASTSRISGANVLTF.

The sample holds many counts of this clonotype. V gene TRBV2 combines with J gene TRBJ1-1, with TRBD1 identical over 8 bases. The CDR3 is 16 amino acids. V dropped 5 bases and J dropped 0; count of bases not matched to a gene: 8. Germline V gives CDR1 SNHLY, CDR2 FYNNEI. The CDR3 spells CASSWDGTGLNTEAFF. The CDR3 DNA reads TGTGCCAGCAGTTGGGACGGGACAGGATTGAACACTGAAGCTTTCTTT.

The rearrangement uses TRBV4-3 and TRBJ2-4, with D perhaps being TRBD1 or TRBD2 (5 bases each). The germline V and J ends were trimmed by 0 bases and 6 bases, with 15 bases remaining between them. This CDR3 spans 16 amino acids. Germline CDR1 is LGHNA and CDR2 is YSLEER. In DNA, the CDR3 is TGCGCCAGCAGCCAAGAGGTTGGGGACGTCTTAAACATTCAGTACTTC. This translates into CASSQEVGDVLNIQYF.

The V and J genes are TRBV28 and TRBJ1-1; D is unresolved. V lost 6 bases and J 11 bases, leaving 16 bases between the germline ends. Germline lookup yields CDR1 MDHEN and CDR2 SYDVKM. This CDR3 spans 12 amino acids. The CDR3 nucleotides are TGTGCCAGCAGCGAATTGTCCAGAAGGGCTTTCTTT. The encoded protein is CASSELSRRAFF. The complete variable domain, with remaining parts taken from reference TRBV28 and TRBJ1-1, reads DVKVTQSSRYLVKRTGEKVFLECVQDMDHENMFWYRQDPGLGLRLIYFSYDVKMKEKGDIPEGYSVSREKKERFSLILESASTNQTSMYLCASSELSRRAFFGQGTRLTVV.

This clonotype was detected ten times or more. V usage is TRBV7-6 and J usage is TRBJ1-1; D gene ambiguous. Germline V gene lookup returns CDR1 SGHVS and CDR2 FNYEAQ. Trimming cost V 2 bases and J 1 base, with 8 bases left between them. The CDR3 sequence is 14 residues long. The CDR3 here is CASSLSHRNTEAFF. The CDR3 region has the DNA TGTGCCAGCAGCTTATCCCACAGGAACACTGAAGCTTTCTTT.